These T cell receptor beta chains were read from a single sample in a study of blood T cell repertoires in COVID-19. The table came from immunoSEQ multiplex PCR; TCRdb's copy has only in-frame clones and leaves some out. The data contain over 600,000 clones, 75% to 90% of them singletons. The specimen was peripheral blood. Every receptor here comes from a woman between 18 and 29 years old with acute or convalescent COVID-19. The CDR3 runs from the conserved cysteine through the conserved F or W. The D gene is left open where the match is weak. Not every row has a clone size; where given, it reads once, few, many or a size class.

j_call: TRBJ1-6; clone_size: few; v_call: TRBV18; d_call: NA; cdr3_nt: TGTGCCAGCTCACCTAGGGAGAGTGGCTCCTATAATTCACCCCTCCACTTT; cdr3_aa: CASSPRESGSYNSPLHF
j_call: TRBJ2-5; clone_size: NA; v_call: TRBV30; d_call: TRBD2; cdr3_nt: TGTGCCTGGAGGATGCGGGGGGCTTTCCAAGAGACCCAGTACTTC; cdr3_aa: CAWRMRGAFQETQYF
j_call: TRBJ1-6; clone_size: NA; v_call: TRBV6-4; d_call: NA; cdr3_nt: TGTGCCAGCAGTGACTCCTCTAATTCACCCCTCCACTTT; cdr3_aa: CASSDSSNSPLHF
j_call: TRBJ1-1; clone_size: NA; v_call: TRBV30; d_call: TRBD1; cdr3_nt: TGTGCCTGGAGGCTAAGGGGGCTAATGATATCTGAAGCTTTCTTT; cdr3_aa: CAWRLRGLMISEAFF
j_call: TRBJ1-5; clone_size: NA; v_call: TRBV24-1; d_call: NA; cdr3_nt: TGTGCCACCAGTGATGGGACAAGCAATCAGCCCCAGCATTTT; cdr3_aa: CATSDGTSNQPQHF
j_call: TRBJ2-3; clone_size: NA; v_call: TRBV7-3; d_call: TRBD2; cdr3_nt: TGTGCCAGCAGCGACAATACCGGGACTAGCGGGGGTTTCACAGATACGCAGTATTTT; cdr3_aa: CASSDNTGTSGGFTDTQYF
j_call: TRBJ1-5; clone_size: NA; v_call: TRBV6-5; d_call: NA; cdr3_nt: TGTGCCAGCAACTACGTTAGCAATCAGCCCCAGCATTTT; cdr3_aa: CASNYVSNQPQHF
j_call: TRBJ2-1; clone_size: NA; v_call: TRBV5-1; d_call: TRBD2; cdr3_nt: TGCGCCAGCAGCTTTTTAAGCGGGGGGAGCTCCTACAATGAGCAGTTCTTC; cdr3_aa: CASSFLSGGSSYNEQFF
j_call: TRBJ2-7; clone_size: NA; v_call: TRBV9; d_call: TRBD1; cdr3_nt: TGTGCCAGCAGCTCCCGGACAGGGTTAGGGGAGCAGTACTTC; cdr3_aa: CASSSRTGLGEQYF
j_call: TRBJ1-2; clone_size: NA; v_call: TRBV9; d_call: TRBD1; cdr3_nt: TGTGCCAGCAGCGCTGACAGGGGAACTCCTAACTATGGCTACACCTTC; cdr3_aa: CASSADRGTPNYGYTF
j_call: TRBJ2-1; clone_size: NA; v_call: TRBV4-1; d_call: TRBD1; cdr3_nt: TGCGCCAGCAGCCAAGATAGTGGCGGAACAGGGGGCTTTAATGAGCAGTTCTTC; cdr3_aa: CASSQDSGGTGGFNEQFF
j_call: TRBJ1-2; clone_size: NA; v_call: TRBV6-5; d_call: TRBD1; cdr3_nt: TGTGCCAGCAGTTACGGGGGACAGAACTATGGCTACACCTTC; cdr3_aa: CASSYGGQNYGYTF
j_call: TRBJ1-6; clone_size: NA; v_call: TRBV3-1/TRBV3-2; d_call: TRBD1; cdr3_nt: TGTGCCAGCAGCCCCCATTTGGCCGGGACAGGGCTTAATTCACCCCTCCACTTT; cdr3_aa: CASSPHLAGTGLNSPLHF
j_call: TRBJ2-1; clone_size: NA; v_call: TRBV9; d_call: TRBD2; cdr3_nt: TGTGCCAGCAGCCCATCCCTCCTGGGGACTAGCTACAATGAGCAGTTCTTC; cdr3_aa: CASSPSLLGTSYNEQFF
j_call: TRBJ2-5; clone_size: once; v_call: TRBV2; d_call: TRBD2; cdr3_nt: TGTGCCAGCAGTGACCCCGGGGGGGGCTGGGGTCAAGAGACCCAGTACTTC; cdr3_aa: CASSDPGGGWGQETQYF
j_call: TRBJ2-1; clone_size: NA; v_call: TRBV5-8; d_call: TRBD2; cdr3_nt: TGTGCCAGCAGCAAGTCTAGCGGGAGCTCCTACAATGAGCAGTTCTTC; cdr3_aa: CASSKSSGSSYNEQFF